The T cell receptor beta chain under discussion was sequenced for a study of T-cell memory formation after mild COVID-19. Whole-study context: TCR clusters were mostly confined to one donor each.

Whole-study findings and limits: Later expanders leaned CD4+, whereas clones that contracted between day 15 and 85 were balanced CD4/CD8. Memory from before infection featured some responding clones, which suggests cross-reactive memory joined.

Per the germline V gene, CDR1 is LGHDT and CDR2 is YNNKEL (reference sequence). The CDR3 consists of 12 residues. Deletions cut 4 bases from V and 8 bases from J, with 11 bases between. This clonotype has a handful of counts. Its matching antigen is unknown. Constant-segment primers and 5'RACE yielded cDNA libraries for TCR alpha and TCR beta, each carrying sample barcodes and UMIs. Each CDR3 protein is one row after TCRdb ran MiXCR on the 5' RACE reads. The table shows about 110,000 distinct CDR3 sequences, with approximately 17% occurring only once. The source of this sequence is an adult woman who had mild COVID-19 (a few samples of this study predate the infection). Cell type and time point are not known. This chain joins TRBV3-1 and TRBJ1-1; D is ambiguous. Sequenced sample: PBMCs or a T cell subset sorted from them (not recorded which). CDR3 coding DNA: TGTGCCAGCAGCCTAAGAGGAGGGGAAGCTTTCTTT. It encodes CASSLRGGEAFF.